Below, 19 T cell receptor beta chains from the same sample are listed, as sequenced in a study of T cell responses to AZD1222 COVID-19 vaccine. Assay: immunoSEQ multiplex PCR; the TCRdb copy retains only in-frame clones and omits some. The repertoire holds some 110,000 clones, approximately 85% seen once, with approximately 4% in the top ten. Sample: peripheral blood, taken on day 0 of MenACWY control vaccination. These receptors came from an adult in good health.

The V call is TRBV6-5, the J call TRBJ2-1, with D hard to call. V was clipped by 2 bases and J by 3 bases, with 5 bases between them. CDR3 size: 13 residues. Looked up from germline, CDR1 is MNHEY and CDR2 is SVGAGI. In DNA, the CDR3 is TGTGCCAGCAGTTACAGACGCTACAATGAGCAGTTCTTC. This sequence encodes CASSYRRYNEQFF.

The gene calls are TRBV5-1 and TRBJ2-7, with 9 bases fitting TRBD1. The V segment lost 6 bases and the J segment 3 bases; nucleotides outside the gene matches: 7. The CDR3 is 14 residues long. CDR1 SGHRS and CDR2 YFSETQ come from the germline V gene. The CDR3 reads CASNRGQGGYEQYF. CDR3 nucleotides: TGCGCCAGCAACCGGGGACAGGGCGGCTACGAGCAGTACTTC.

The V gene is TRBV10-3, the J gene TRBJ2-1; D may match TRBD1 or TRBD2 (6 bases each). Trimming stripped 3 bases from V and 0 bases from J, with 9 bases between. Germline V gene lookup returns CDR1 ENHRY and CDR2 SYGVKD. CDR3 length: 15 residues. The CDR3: CAISDGGGSYNEQFF. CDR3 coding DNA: TGTGCCATCAGTGATGGAGGGGGCTCCTACAATGAGCAGTTCTTC.

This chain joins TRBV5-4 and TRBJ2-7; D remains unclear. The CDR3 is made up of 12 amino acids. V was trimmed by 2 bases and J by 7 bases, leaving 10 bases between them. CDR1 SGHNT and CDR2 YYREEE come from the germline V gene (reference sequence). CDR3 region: CASSFIHQEQYF. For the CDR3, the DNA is TGTGCCAGCAGCTTCATTCATCAGGAGCAGTACTTC.

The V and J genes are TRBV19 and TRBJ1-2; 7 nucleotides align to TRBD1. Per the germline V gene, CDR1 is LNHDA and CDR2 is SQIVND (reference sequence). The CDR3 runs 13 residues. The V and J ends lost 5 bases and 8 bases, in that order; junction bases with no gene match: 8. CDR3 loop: CASSRQTGSGYTF. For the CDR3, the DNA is TGTGCCAGTAGTCGGCAGACAGGGTCGGGCTACACCTTC.

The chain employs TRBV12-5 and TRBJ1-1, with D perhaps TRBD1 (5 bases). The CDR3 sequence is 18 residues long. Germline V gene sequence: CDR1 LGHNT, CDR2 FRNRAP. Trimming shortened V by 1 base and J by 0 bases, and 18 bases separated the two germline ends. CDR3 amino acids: CASGLDRDGLLMNTEAFF. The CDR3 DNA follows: TGTGCTAGTGGTTTGGACCGGGACGGCTTGCTCATGAACACTGAAGCTTTCTTT.

The CDR3: CASSLGQGLRSTEAFF. The CDR3 nucleotides are TGTGCCAGCAGCCTCGGACAGGGGCTAAGGAGCACTGAAGCTTTCTTT. This chain links TRBV6-6 with TRBJ1-1, with 9 nucleotides matching TRBD1. Germline V gene sequence: CDR1 MNHNY, CDR2 SVGAGI (reference sequence). This CDR3 has 16 amino acids. The trim removed 6 bases at V and 4 bases at J, leaving 12 bases unmatched.

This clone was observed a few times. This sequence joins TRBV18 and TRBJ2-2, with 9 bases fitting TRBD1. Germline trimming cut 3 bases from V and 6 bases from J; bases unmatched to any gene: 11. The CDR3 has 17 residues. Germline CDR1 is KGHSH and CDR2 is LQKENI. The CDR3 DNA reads TGTGCCAGCTCACCGATGAACTCCGGGACAGGGTCCGGGGAGCTGTTTTTT. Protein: CASSPMNSGTGSGELFF.

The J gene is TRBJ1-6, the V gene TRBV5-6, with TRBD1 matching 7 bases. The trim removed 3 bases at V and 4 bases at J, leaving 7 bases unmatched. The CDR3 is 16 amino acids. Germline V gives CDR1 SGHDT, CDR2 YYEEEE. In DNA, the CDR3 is TGTGCCAGCAGCTCGGCGGCAGGGGGGTATAATTCACCCCTCCACTTT. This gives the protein CASSSAAGGYNSPLHF.

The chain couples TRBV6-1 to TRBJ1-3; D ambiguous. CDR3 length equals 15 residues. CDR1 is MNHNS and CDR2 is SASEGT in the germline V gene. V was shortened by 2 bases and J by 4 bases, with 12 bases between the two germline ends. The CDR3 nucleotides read TGTGCCAGCAGTGAAAGAATGGGCTCCGGAAACACCATATATTTT. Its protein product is CASSERMGSGNTIYF.

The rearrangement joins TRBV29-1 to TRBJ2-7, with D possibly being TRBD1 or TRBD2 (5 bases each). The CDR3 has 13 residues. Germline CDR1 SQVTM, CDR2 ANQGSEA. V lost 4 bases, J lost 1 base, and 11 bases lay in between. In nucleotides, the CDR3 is TGCAGCGTTGGAGGGCAGGGATCCTACGAGCAGTACTTC. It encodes CSVGGQGSYEQYF.

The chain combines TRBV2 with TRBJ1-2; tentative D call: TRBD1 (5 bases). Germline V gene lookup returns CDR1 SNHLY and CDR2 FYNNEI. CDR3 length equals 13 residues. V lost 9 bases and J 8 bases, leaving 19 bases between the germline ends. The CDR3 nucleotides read TGTGCCAGGCGAGACAGCCTGTTCGGAGGCTACACCTTC. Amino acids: CARRDSLFGGYTF.

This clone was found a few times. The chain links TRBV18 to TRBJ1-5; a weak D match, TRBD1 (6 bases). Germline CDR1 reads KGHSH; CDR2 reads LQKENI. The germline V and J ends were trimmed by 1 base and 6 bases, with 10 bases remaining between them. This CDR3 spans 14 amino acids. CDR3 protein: CASSPRQGRQPQHF. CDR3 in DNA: TGTGCCAGCTCACCACGGCAGGGGCGTCAGCCCCAGCATTTT.

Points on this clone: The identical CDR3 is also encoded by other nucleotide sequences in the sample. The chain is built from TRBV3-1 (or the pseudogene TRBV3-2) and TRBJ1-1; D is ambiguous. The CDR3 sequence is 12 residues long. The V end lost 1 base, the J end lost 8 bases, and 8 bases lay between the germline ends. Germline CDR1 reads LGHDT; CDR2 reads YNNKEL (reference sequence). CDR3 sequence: CASSQGGSEAFF. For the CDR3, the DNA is TGTGCCAGCAGCCAAGGAGGGTCCGAAGCTTTCTTT.

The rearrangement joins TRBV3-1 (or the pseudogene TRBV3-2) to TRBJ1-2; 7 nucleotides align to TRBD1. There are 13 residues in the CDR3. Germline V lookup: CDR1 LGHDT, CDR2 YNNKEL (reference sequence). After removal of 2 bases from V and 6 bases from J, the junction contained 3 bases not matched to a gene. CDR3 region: CASSQLDRDGYTF. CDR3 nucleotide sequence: TGTGCCAGCAGCCAACTAGACAGGGATGGCTACACCTTC.

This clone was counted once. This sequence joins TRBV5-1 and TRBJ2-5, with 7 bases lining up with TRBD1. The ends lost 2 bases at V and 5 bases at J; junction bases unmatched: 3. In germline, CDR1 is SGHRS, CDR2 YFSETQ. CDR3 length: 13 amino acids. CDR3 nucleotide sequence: TGCGCCAGCAGCTTCGGACAGGAGGAGACCCAGTACTTC. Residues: CASSFGQEETQYF.

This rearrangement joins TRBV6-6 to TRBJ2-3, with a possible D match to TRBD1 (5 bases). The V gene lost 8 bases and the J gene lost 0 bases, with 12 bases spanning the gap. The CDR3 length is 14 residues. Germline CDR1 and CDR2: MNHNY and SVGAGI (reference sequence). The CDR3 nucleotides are TGTGCCAGCGGTGGACACAAAAGCACAGATACGCAGTATTTT. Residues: CASGGHKSTDTQYF.

CDR3 loop: CASSLALSGSTEAFF. The CDR3 DNA sequence: TGTGCCAGCAGCTTAGCGCTTTCAGGGAGTACTGAAGCTTTCTTT. V gene TRBV7-2 combines with J gene TRBJ1-1, with D perhaps TRBD1 (5 bases). V was trimmed by 0 bases and J by 5 bases, leaving 13 bases between them. This CDR3 is built from 15 residues. In germline, CDR1 is SGHTA, CDR2 FQGNSA.

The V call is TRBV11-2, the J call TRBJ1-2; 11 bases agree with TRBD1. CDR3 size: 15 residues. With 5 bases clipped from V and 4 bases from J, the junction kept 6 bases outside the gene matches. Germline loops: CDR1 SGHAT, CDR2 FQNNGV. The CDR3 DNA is TGTGCCAGCAGCCTAGGGACAGGGGGAACCTATGGCTACACCTTC. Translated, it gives CASSLGTGGTYGYTF.